What follows is one T cell receptor beta chain and its context. Its antigen specificity is not known. Per-base quality was not reported, and no clone a single base away is much larger than it. Library method: the immunoSEQ multiplex PCR assay. For the multiplex PCR, a mixture combining 60 forward primers for TCR Vbeta segments and 13 reverse primers for TCR Jbeta segments was used. The CDR3 region of rearranged TCR beta genes was amplified from genomic DNA by a multiplex PCR assay. On the Illumina HiSeq System, the amplified TCR beta libraries were sequenced as 87-base-pair reads. The authors processed their data as follows. A later analysis counted 75 million to 100 million unique TCR beta chains across the 690 or so repertoires, and some 12 million of these chains were shared by at least two donors. A nearest-neighbor algorithm error-corrected the raw reads and collapsed the reads into unique sequences, merging closely related sequences to remove PCR and sequencing errors. Alignment of CDR3 sequences to IMGT reference sequences was used to assign V, D and J gene segments. For a sequence to be retained, at least a six-nucleotide match to both a V gene segment and a J gene segment was required. A rearrangement was called productive if the CDR3 had no stop codons and remained in frame with V and J, and every other rearrangement was called non-productive. CDR3 was defined by IMGT convention, running from the second conserved V-encoded cysteine to the conserved J-encoded phenylalanine. The earlier analysis of 550 to 650 of the donors excluded any sequence lacking an unambiguous match to a single V gene segment. An earlier analysis of several hundred of the donors called V segments functional above 56.7% productive rearrangements and segregating when the between-donor standard deviation exceeded 5%. A statistical classification framework was built for diagnosing cytomegalovirus status from the catalog of TCR beta chain sequences. In a later analysis, V and J genes were assigned by comparing TCR nucleotide sequences against IMGT/GENE-DB human TR gene sequences. The TCRdist pipeline was used in a later analysis to assign CDR3 sequences and most-parsimonious VDJ recombination scenarios. In a later analysis, each TCR beta chain was defined by its CDR3 amino acid sequence together with its V-gene family, and reads without a unique V-gene family were excluded. As a way to deal with suspected cross-contamination and a sequencing artifact, a later analysis dropped roughly 620 nucleotide sequences that were highly shared and had low generation probability. A later analysis calculated a clonal expansion index for each public chain from normalized within-repertoire ranks of inferred template counts. In a later analysis, generation probabilities were computed with a VDJ recombination model fitted to out-of-frame rearrangements, and the resulting probabilities were checked against IGoR. Hypergeometric tests were used in a later analysis to score TCR-TCR, TCR-HLA and TCR-CMV co-occurrence, with a repertoire-size bias correction applied to the TCR pairs. In a later analysis, false discovery rates were estimated by permuting HLA or CMV assignments 20 times. In a later analysis, co-occurring TCRs were grouped using DBSCAN, and TCRdist sequence similarity was added for clustering within HLA-allele-positive subsets. Repertoires with fewer than 30,000 or more than 120,000 public chains were left out of co-occurrence clustering, as were five repertoires with anomalous nucleotide sharing. This is the immuneACCESS table as TCRdb keeps it, with only in-frame sequences that have V and J called. A part of the clones is gone; compared with another copy, unresolved V genes explain less than half, and the rest is unexplained. V and J calls and clone size are given by that table; D and trimming were obtained from the DNA. A total of over 150,000 clones appear in this sample, approximately 80% of them only once. The ten largest clonotypes hold about 2.9% of the sample.

These data originate in a study of cytomegalovirus exposure and HLA in healthy donors (dated by TCRdb to the late 2010s). About the study as a whole: According to an earlier analysis of several hundred of the donors, about 180 million T cells yielded some 120 million unique TCR beta sequences and less than 300 Gb of sequence data. Besides the first cohort of roughly 700 subjects, a separate validation cohort made up of 120 different subjects was used. Of the roughly 390 genotyped donors, roughly 85% fell in the genetic ancestry cluster associated with self-reported Caucasian donors. Five DR-DQ haplotypes were handled as single units for association and clustering because linkage in the cohort was strong. The study combined high-throughput TCR immunosequencing, statistical association of individual TCRs with disease status, and machine learning to predict cytomegalovirus infection status. Typing coverage varied by locus: about 620-640 donors for A, B, C, DRB1 and DQB1; about 520 for DQA1; approximately 610 for DPA1; roughly 450 for DPB1. Donor age, sex, ethnicity and CMV serostatus were collected together with the repertoire data. The later analysis used no new phenotypic data to find candidate immune exposures, relying instead on TCR beta sequences and their occurrence across donors. Across roughly 420 genotyped donors of the cohort, an average of 235,054 unique TCR beta nucleotide sequences per donor were sequenced, and 15% to 20% of those sequences were non-productive. In a later analysis, previously published TCR beta repertoires from 600 to 850 donors were re-analyzed and high-resolution HLA genotyping was added so that TCR occurrence patterns could be studied. An early release covering roughly 640 HLA-typed donors comprised approximately 290 gigabases of sequencing data and roughly 86 million unique TCR sequences. Using immunosequencing, the study profiled T cell repertoires from about 610 subjects and related those repertoires to cytomegalovirus serostatus. HLA typing covered class I and class II loci at four-digit resolution. In an earlier analysis of around 540 of the donors, high-throughput TCR beta sequencing was used to judge whether each TCR beta V gene segment behaved as functional or pseudogenic. Every discovery cohort repertoire had been produced on one sequencing platform. The study aimed to test whether cataloging public T cell receptors could reveal signatures of past pathogen exposure. A later genetic analysis took genome-wide SNP genotypes for 398 of the 666 donors and used that subset as a discovery cohort. Overall study results and their limits: A total of about 180 TCR beta chains were listed by the study as associated with cytomegalovirus. Because HLA typing was unavailable for some donors at each locus, only the typed subset was used in association tests. A cluster of highly shared sequence variants was judged likely to represent a technical artifact of the sequencing pipeline. Compared with equally common non-associated chains, HLA-associated TCR beta chains in a later analysis were more clonally expanded and had lower generation probabilities. Correlated functional status among segregating V segments might reflect linkage disequilibrium, but an unknown experimental factor could not be ruled out. Only TCR beta chains were sequenced in this cohort, and the absence of alpha or paired-chain data limited detectable features. A later genetic analysis associated a missense DCLRE1C variant with V-gene and J-gene trimming of TCR beta chains, and an independent cohort replicated the association. Because counts were too low, approximately 18 rarely observed V segments, including chromosome 9 orphons, were excluded from the earlier analysis of several hundred of the donors. It was suggested by the authors that the approach could potentially be generalized to other disease states and immunological phenotypes. When HLA alleles, especially DR and DQ, strongly co-occurred, TCR associations were difficult to assign to individual alleles. At a false discovery rate of 0.05, a later analysis linked some 18,000 TCR beta sequences to specific HLA alleles. Roughly uniform sequencing depth across donors was assumed in presence/absence analyses, although this assumption may not hold. Across donors, most TCR sequences were observed very rarely, whereas some public TCRs were present in many individuals. Compared with the roughly 720-donor mean, donors in an Asian-associated ancestry cluster had fewer N-insertions in productive TCRs, according to a later genetic analysis. Some IMGT-functional V segments, including TRBV6-2 and TRBV6-3, could not be distinguished by the 87-base-pair reads and were therefore excluded. In a later analysis, several top co-occurrence clusters were reported to appear linked to parvovirus B19, influenza, CMV and Epstein-Barr virus. Most CMV-associated TCR beta chains appeared to be HLA-restricted in a later analysis, and the HLA associations seemed to be driven largely by CMV exposure. In both the original and validation cohorts, the classifier was reported to diagnose cytomegalovirus status with high specificity and sensitivity. In a later analysis, the rate of TCR association differed among HLA loci, with DRB1 alleles having the most associated TCRs and HLA-C alleles having the fewest. A few of the identified cytomegalovirus-associated TCR beta chains were confirmed in vitro to be specific for cytomegalovirus antigens. An earlier analysis of some 560 of the donors showed that most TCR beta V segments appeared in productive rearrangements either about 90% or about 30% of the time, which broadly matched IMGT annotations. A further reported finding was that TCR beta sequences accurately predicted the HLA-A and HLA-B alleles for most subjects in the first cohort. The only immune exposure information available for the cohort was CMV serostatus.

In total, over 600 healthy bone marrow donors made up the cohort. Cohort members were all nominally healthy when sampled, although unrecorded immune exposures were likely present. The donor was CMV seropositive and belonged to the group of 250 to 300 seropositive cohort members. Each donor provided a peripheral blood sample, and peripheral blood mononuclear cells were used for TCR beta sequencing. Genomic DNA was extracted from the blood cell samples with the Qiagen DNeasy Blood Extraction Kit. The CDR1 and CDR2 encoded by the germline V gene are SQVTM and ANQGSEA. V was cut back by 5 bases and J by 5 bases, leaving a gap of 15 bases between them. The CDR3 covers 13 residues, taking in both the cysteine and the phenylalanine. Left in the record is the CDR3 DNA by itself, 39 bases read in frame from the first base.

The sequence joins TRBV29-1 to TRBJ2-5; perhaps TRBD1 is the D gene, with 6 bases matching. The sample taken for sequencing was PBMCs. The origin of this receptor is a woman aged 45-65 years in good health and CMV-seropositive. The nucleotide sequence reads TGCAGCGTTCCCCAGGGGCAGACGGAGACCCAGTACTTC. Its translation reads: CSVPQGQTETQYF.